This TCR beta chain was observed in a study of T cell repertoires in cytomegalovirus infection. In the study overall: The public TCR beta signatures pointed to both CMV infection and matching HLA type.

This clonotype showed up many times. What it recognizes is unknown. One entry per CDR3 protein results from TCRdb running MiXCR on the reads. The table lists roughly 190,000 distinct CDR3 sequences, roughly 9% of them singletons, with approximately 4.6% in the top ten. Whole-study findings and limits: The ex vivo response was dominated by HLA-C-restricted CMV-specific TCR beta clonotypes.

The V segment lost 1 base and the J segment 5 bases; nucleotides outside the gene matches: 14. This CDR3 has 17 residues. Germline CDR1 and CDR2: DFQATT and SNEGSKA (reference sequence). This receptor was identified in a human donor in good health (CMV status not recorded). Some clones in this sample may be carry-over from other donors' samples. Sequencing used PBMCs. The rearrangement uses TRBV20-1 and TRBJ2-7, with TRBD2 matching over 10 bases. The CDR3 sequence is CSARVLNSGRLPDEQYF. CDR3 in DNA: TGCAGTGCTAGAGTACTAAATAGCGGGAGGCTCCCGGACGAGCAGTACTTC.